This passage covers 26 T cell receptor beta chains from one sample sequenced in a study of blood T cells in healthy people across ages. Next came a second PCR, run for about 7 to 11 cycles, which used a sample-barcoded 5' primer along with a J-beta primer mix. MiXCR, run by TCRdb on the 5' RACE reads, gives a single entry per CDR3 protein. This table has about 810,000 distinct CDR3 sequences, 30% to 45% appearing once. Sequences were obtained from blood. The receptors here all came from a man between 18 and 35 years old in good health.

The chain recombines TRBV5-1 with TRBJ1-1, with D perhaps TRBD1 (6 bases). Germline CDR1 reads SGHRS; CDR2 reads YFSETQ. This CDR3 comprises 17 residues. The V and J ends lost 0 bases and 1 base respectively, with 16 bases between them. The CDR3 reads CASSLGGGPGWNTEAFF. CDR3 DNA: TGCGCCAGCAGCTTGGGTGGGGGGCCCGGATGGAACACTGAAGCTTTCTTT.

The genes are TRBV2 and TRBJ1-5; D unclear. Germline V lookup: CDR1 SNHLY, CDR2 FYNNEI. This CDR3 region has 13 residues. V was cut by 8 bases and J by 1 base, with 9 bases left in between. CDR3 DNA: TGTGCCAGCGGTTTGGAAAGCAATCAGCCCCAGCATTTT. It translates to CASGLESNQPQHF.

The V and J genes are TRBV7-9 and TRBJ2-2, with 8 bases that match TRBD1. Germline V gene lookup returns CDR1 SEHNR and CDR2 FQNEAQ (reference sequence). The length of the CDR3 is 13 residues. V lost 11 bases, J lost 1 base, and 3 bases stayed unmatched. The CDR3 protein is CARDRGNTGELFF. The DNA of the CDR3 is TGTGCCCGCGACAGGGGGAACACCGGGGAGCTGTTTTTT.

The chain uses TRBV4-3 and TRBJ2-6; possibly TRBD1 for D (6 bases). The germline V gene has CDR1 LGHNA and CDR2 YSLEER. CDR3 size: 18 residues. V gave up 6 bases and J gave up 0 bases, with 18 bases separating them. CDR3 sequence: CASSQTGHFVSGANVLTF. In DNA form, the CDR3 reads TGCGCCAGCAGTCAGACAGGACACTTCGTCTCTGGGGCCAACGTCCTGACTTTC.

V is TRBV5-1 and J is TRBJ2-4; TRBD1 matches 12 bases. Looked up from germline, CDR1 is SGHRS and CDR2 is YFSETQ. The length of the CDR3 is 16 residues. J lost 6 bases, V lost 4 bases, and 8 bases had no gene match. This chain's CDR3 is CASSPGQGASVNIQYF. The CDR3 nucleotides are TGCGCCAGCAGCCCGGGACAGGGGGCTTCAGTAAACATTCAGTACTTC.

This clonotype was seen just once. The gene calls are TRBV20-1 and TRBJ2-2; D is uncertain. This CDR3 is built from 13 residues. The germline V gene encodes CDR1 DFQATT and CDR2 SNEGSKA (reference sequence). With 6 bases removed from V and 1 base from J, the gap between germline ends came to 9 bases. CDR3 in amino acids: CSATDGNTGELFF. In DNA form, the CDR3 reads TGCAGTGCCACTGACGGGAACACCGGGGAGCTGTTTTTT.

This clonotype was counted ten times or more. The chain joins TRBV20-1 to TRBJ1-5, with 7 bases lining up with TRBD1. Germline CDR1 DFQATT, CDR2 SNEGSKA (reference sequence). CDR3 size: 14 residues. V shed 3 bases and J 6 bases; nucleotides not matched to a gene: 8. CDR3 loop: CSASAGTEGQPQHF. As DNA, the CDR3 is TGCAGTGCTAGTGCCGGGACAGAAGGTCAGCCCCAGCATTTT.

Only a few counts were recorded for this clonotype. The chain has TRBV6-5 and TRBJ2-5; 8 bases map to TRBD1. The J call may be mistaken, given a closer DNA end match to TRBJ2-7. The CDR3 has 14 amino acids. Germline loops: CDR1 MNHEY, CDR2 SVGAGI. The CDR3 region is CASSSFDRGDEQYF. Here the CDR3 DNA reads TGTGCCAGCAGTTCCTTTGACAGGGGCGACGAGCAGTACTTC.

There are a few counts of this clonotype. The chain employs TRBV27 and TRBJ2-7; D unresolved. Germline V lookup: CDR1 MNHEY, CDR2 SMNVEV (reference sequence). The ends were cut back, 1 base at V and 3 bases at J, with 10 bases in the middle. The CDR3 totals 14 residues. CDR3 in amino acids: CASSLYARRYEQYF. In nucleotides, the CDR3 is TGTGCCAGCAGTTTATACGCGCGACGCTACGAGCAGTACTTC.

As DNA, the CDR3 is TGCAGTGCTAGAGATTTAGCAGGGGGGGACACTGAAGCTTTCTTT. This gives the protein CSARDLAGGDTEAFF. The chain uses TRBV20-1 and TRBJ1-1; 7 bases match TRBD1. Germline loops: CDR1 DFQATT, CDR2 SNEGSKA (reference sequence). The CDR3 is made up of 15 amino acids. J gave up 3 bases and V 0 bases, and 7 bases lay outside the gene matches.

V and J are TRBV20-1 and TRBJ2-2; 7 bases align to TRBD1. J lost 6 bases, V lost 3 bases, and 7 bases had no gene match. Germline CDR1 is DFQATT and CDR2 is SNEGSKA (reference sequence). This CDR3 has 14 residues. The CDR3 region has the DNA TGCAGTGCTAGGGAAGGGGGCAGCGCCGGGGAGCTGTTTTTT. This codes for CSAREGGSAGELFF.

This clonotype has more than one count but fewer than ten. The chain joins TRBV29-1 to TRBJ2-3, with TRBD2 identical over 9 bases. The CDR3 consists of 14 residues. Trimming cost V 1 base and J 5 bases; bases outside gene matches: 4. CDR1 and CDR2 from the germline V gene are SQVTM and ANQGSEA. The CDR3 spells CSVEARAGGDTQYF. CDR3 DNA: TGCAGCGTTGAAGCCCGAGCGGGGGGAGATACGCAGTATTTT.

This chain links TRBV11-2 with TRBJ2-5; D is ambiguous. Per germline, CDR1 SGHAT and CDR2 FQNNGV. The CDR3 is 13 amino acids. V lost 5 bases and J lost 11, with 18 bases in between. The CDR3 nucleotides are TGTGCCAGCAGCCCCTCGGATGGAGATGAGCAGTACTTC. This translates into CASSPSDGDEQYF.

This clonotype was counted between two and nine times. The V call is TRBV7-8, the J call TRBJ2-3; D gene ambiguous. Germline V CDR1 and CDR2: SGHVS, FQNEAQ. The CDR3 extends over 13 amino acids. Trimming took off 1 base at V and 4 bases at J, with 6 bases between the two ends. The CDR3 sequence is CASSLDGPDTQYF. The CDR3 DNA is TGTGCCAGCAGCTTAGACGGCCCAGATACGCAGTATTTT.

This clonotype was counted between two and nine times. The chain employs TRBV29-1 and TRBJ2-6; no firm D call. The CDR3 loop spans 11 amino acids. Deletions cut 7 bases from V and 3 bases from J, with 4 bases between. Per the germline V gene, CDR1 is SQVTM and CDR2 is ANQGSEA. CDR3 DNA sequence: TGCAGCGCCATTGGGGCCAACGTCCTGACTTTC. Residues: CSAIGANVLTF.

This clonotype was observed a handful of times. The chain joins TRBV12-3 or TRBV12-4 to TRBJ1-1; D call uncertain. This CDR3 spans 13 amino acids. The V end was cut by 3 bases, the J end by 3 bases, with 8 bases between. The CDR3 DNA reads TGTGCCAGCAGTTTTCAGTCGGACACTGAAGCTTTCTTT. Its protein is CASSFQSDTEAFF.

The count of this clonotype is one. The chain joins TRBV7-2 to TRBJ2-5; D is undetermined. The V and J ends lost 0 bases and 11 bases respectively, with 19 bases between them. The germline gives CDR1 SGHTA, CDR2 FQGNSA. This CDR3 is built from 15 residues. CDR3 sequence: CASSLAMDGLVEQYF. In DNA, the CDR3 is TGTGCCAGCAGCTTAGCAATGGACGGCCTCGTGGAGCAGTACTTC.

This clonotype was picked up a small number of times. This chain connects TRBV20-1 to TRBJ2-1, with 11 bases aligning to TRBD2. The length of the CDR3 is 18 residues. The germline V gene has CDR1 DFQATT and CDR2 SNEGSKA (reference sequence). J lost 4 bases, V lost 3 bases, and 14 bases had no gene match. CDR3 nucleotides: TGCAGTGCTAGTCGGGGCCTAGCGGGGGGACGAAGATACAATGAGCAGTTCTTC. Its protein product is CSASRGLAGGRRYNEQFF.

The gene calls are TRBV7-8 and TRBJ1-2; perhaps TRBD1 as D (5 bases). V lost 7 bases, J lost 0 bases, and 9 bases lay in between. CDR1 and CDR2 (germline): SGHVS, FQNEAQ. The CDR3 has 13 amino acids. The CDR3: CASTGPSNYGYTF. The DNA of the CDR3 is TGTGCCAGCACGGGACCCTCTAACTATGGCTACACCTTC.

This clonotype showed up many times. This chain links TRBV10-3 with TRBJ2-3; TRBD2 might be the D (5 bases). The CDR3 is made up of 11 amino acids. Trimming took off 11 bases at V and 8 bases at J, with 14 bases between the two ends. CDR1 ENHRY and CDR2 SYGVKD come from the germline V gene. In nucleotides, the CDR3 is TGTGCCCTGGAGTGGGCGGGTACGCAGTATTTT. Translated: CALEWAGTQYF.

The rearrangement joins TRBV7-9 to TRBJ1-4, with 8 positions matching TRBD1. Trimming took 5 bases from V and 3 from J; bases not matched to a gene: 8. CDR3 size: 16 residues. CDR1 is SEHNR and CDR2 is FQNEAQ in the germline V gene (reference sequence). The CDR3 reads CASSRTDRAPNEKLFF. The CDR3 DNA reads TGTGCCAGCAGCCGAACGGACAGGGCGCCTAATGAAAAACTGTTTTTT.

In its sample, this clonotype was seen a few times. The chain uses TRBV6-6 and TRBJ2-2, with 11 bases aligning to TRBD1. The junction had 4 bases not matched to a gene; V was cut back by 7 bases and J by 6 bases. Germline lookup yields CDR1 MNHNY and CDR2 SVGAGI (reference sequence). The CDR3 runs 14 residues. The CDR3 sequence is CASTGQGAPGELFF. As DNA, the CDR3 is TGTGCCAGCACAGGACAGGGGGCGCCCGGGGAGCTGTTTTTT.

This clonotype was counted at least ten times. The chain links TRBV12-3 or TRBV12-4 to TRBJ1-2; D remains ambiguous. This CDR3 contains 13 residues. Trimming took off 3 bases at V and 8 bases at J, with 13 bases between the two ends. CDR3 sequence: CASSFGPSAGYTF. In DNA, the CDR3 is TGTGCCAGCAGTTTCGGACCTTCCGCAGGCTACACCTTC.

This clonotype was seen once. The chain couples TRBV27 to TRBJ2-5; D is ambiguous. The length of the CDR3 is 13 residues. The germline V and J ends were trimmed by 9 bases and 2 bases, with 13 bases remaining between them. Germline V gene lookup returns CDR1 MNHEY and CDR2 SMNVEV (reference sequence). Written as DNA, the CDR3 is TGTGCCAGTTGGGTGGCTGGGCAAGAGACCCAGTACTTC. Its protein is CASWVAGQETQYF.

In regard to this clonotype: A much larger clone lies one base from this, so it may be a read error. Written as DNA, the CDR3 is TGTGCCAGCAGTTATTCCGGGCAACCTGGGCAAGGGACCCAGTACTTC. Its protein product is CASSYSGQPGQGTQYF. The genes are TRBV27 and TRBJ2-5; D ambiguous. Germline V CDR1 and CDR2: MNHEY, SMNVEV (reference sequence). The CDR3 is 16 residues long.

V usage is TRBV12-3 or TRBV12-4 and J usage is TRBJ2-3; D not resolved. CDR3 length equals 11 residues. The V end lost 1 base, the J end lost 11 bases, and 7 bases lay between the germline ends. The CDR3 DNA sequence: TGTGCCAGCAGTTTAGAGGAAGTGCAGTATTTT. This codes for CASSLEEVQYF.